Listed here is a single T cell receptor (beta chain). This sample was included in a study of blood T cell repertoires in COVID-19. About the research overall: Sites across the United States, Italy and Spain contributed samples from acute and convalescent COVID-19. PBMCs, B-cell-depleted T cells, or T cells provided the cDNA or gDNA that made up the material.

Germline V CDR1 and CDR2: LGHNA, YNFKEQ. V was clipped by 2 bases and J by 4 bases; unmatched bases: 1. CDR3 length: 15 residues. The protocol was immunoSEQ multiplex PCR, while the TCRdb copy is restricted to in-frame clones and leaves out a portion. Of 45,000 to 65,000 clones in the sample, 85% to 90% were seen once. This chain joins TRBV4-2 and TRBJ2-3, with 12 bases matching TRBD2. This clonotype was obtained from a human donor in a cohort sampled during active COVID-19. The sequencing sample was made of peripheral blood. The CDR3 is CASSQLAGGPDTQYF. The DNA for the CDR3 is TGTGCCAGCAGCCAACTAGCGGGGGGGCCAGATACGCAGTATTTT.